This T cell receptor (beta chain) was recorded in a study of shared clonotypes between healthy human individuals. TCRdb's copy holds only in-frame clones and misses some; the assay was immunoSEQ multiplex PCR. This table has just over 2,000,000 clones, approximately 95% appearing once. CD45RO-negative, CCR7-positively selected cells formed the naive CD8 fraction, excluding terminally differentiated effector memory CD45RA+ cells. The clonotype comes from a man between 18 and 35 years old in good health. The sequencing sample was made of naive CD8+ T cells sorted from blood.

CDR3 sequence: CASSYMGTDTQYF. In nucleotides, the CDR3 is TGTGCCAGCAGTTACATGGGCACAGATACGCAGTATTTT. The J gene is TRBJ2-3, the V gene TRBV6-5; D unclear. Germline V gene lookup returns CDR1 MNHEY and CDR2 SVGAGI. The CDR3 is 13 amino acids. V gave up 2 bases and J gave up 1 base, with 4 bases separating them.